The 5 T cell receptor beta chains listed next were all sequenced from one sample in a study of blood T cell repertoires in COVID-19. Only in-frame clones appear in the TCRdb table, and some are missing; sequencing was by immunoSEQ multiplex PCR. There are 250,000 or so clones in the sample; 83% occur only once, and approximately 5.7% lies in the top ten. What was sequenced was peripheral blood. The receptors derive from a human donor in a cohort sampled during active COVID-19.

The chain employs TRBV2 and TRBJ1-1; perhaps TRBD1 as D (5 bases). This CDR3 spans 14 amino acids. Trimming removed 8 bases at V and 1 base at J, with 14 bases between. In germline, CDR1 is SNHLY, CDR2 FYNNEI. The CDR3 nucleotides are TGTGCCAGCTTACAGCAGGGATGGAACACTGAAGCTTTCTTT. It specifies CASLQQGWNTEAFF.

The chain carries TRBV7-8 and TRBJ2-7, with D unresolved. Trimming stripped 2 bases from V and 2 bases from J, with 10 bases between. This CDR3 has 14 amino acids. The germline V gene has CDR1 SGHVS and CDR2 FQNEAQ. CDR3 coding DNA: TGTGCCAGCAGCTTATCCGGGTTGGCCTACGAGCAGTACTTC. As protein: CASSLSGLAYEQYF. The whole variable domain, filled in from reference TRBV7-8 and TRBJ2-7, reads GAGVSQSPRYKVAKRGQDVALRCDPISGHVSLFWYQQALGQGPEFLTYFQNEAQLDKSGLPSDRFFAERPEGSVSTLKIQRTQQEDSAVYLCASSLSGLAYEQYFGPGTRLTVT.

The chain uses TRBV5-4 and TRBJ2-1; the match to TRBD2 covers 7 bases. Germline V CDR1 and CDR2: SGHNT, YYREEE (reference sequence). The length of the CDR3 is 15 residues. V lost 6 bases, J lost 5 bases, and 11 bases stayed unmatched. The CDR3 protein is CASTRGTTGNNEQFF. As DNA, the CDR3 is TGTGCCAGCACCCGCGGGACTACCGGAAACAATGAGCAGTTCTTC. The full variable domain, with the rest looked up from reference TRBV5-4 and TRBJ2-1, is ETGVTQSPTHLIKTRGQQVTLRCSSQSGHNTVSWYQQALGQGPQFIFQYYREEENGRGNFPPRFSGLQFPNYSSELNVNALELDDSALYLCASTRGTTGNNEQFFGPGTRLTVL.

The table lists this clone with a count of one. This chain's CDR3 is CASSDEGQGSEQYF. CDR3 in DNA: TGTGCCAGCAGTGACGAAGGACAGGGGAGCGAGCAGTACTTC. The chain joins TRBV6-4 to TRBJ2-7, with 9 bases that match TRBD1. Germline assignment: CDR1 MRHNA and CDR2 SNTAGT. J lost 6 bases, V lost 2 bases, and 5 bases had no gene match. The CDR3 is made up of 14 amino acids.

The chain employs TRBV9 and TRBJ2-3; 9 bases match TRBD2. V shed 6 bases and J 2 bases; nucleotides not matched to a gene: 4. The germline V gene encodes CDR1 SGDLS and CDR2 YYNGEE. This CDR3 has 14 amino acids. CDR3 loop: CASTPGLATDTQYF. The CDR3 region has the DNA TGTGCCAGCACCCCGGGACTAGCCACAGATACGCAGTATTTT. The entire variable domain, with the rest obtained from reference TRBV9 and TRBJ2-3, is as follows: DSGVTQTPKHLITATGQRVTLRCSPRSGDLSVYWYQQSLDQGLQFLIQYYNGEERAKGNILERFSAQQFPDLHSELNLSSLELGDSALYFCASTPGLATDTQYFGPGTRLTVL.